This TCR beta chain originates from a study of blood T cells in healthy people across ages. Trimming left V 4 bases short and J 8 bases short, with 20 bases between. The CDR3 spans 15 residues. Germline V lookup: CDR1 SQVTM, CDR2 ANQGSEA. A second about 6 to 12 cycle PCR used barcoded and J-beta primers. Sequencing of every sample gave 3 million or more CDR3-containing paired-end reads. TCRdb called the 5' RACE reads again in MiXCR, with one record for every CDR3 protein. The sample records hundreds of thousands of distinct CDR3 sequences, around 30% being singletons. Notes on the study in general: A conclusive naive versus antigen-experienced comparison was prevented by the unsorted PBMCs. Older individuals had lower TCR beta diversity per million T cells (the decline was roughly linear). More naive CD4+ cells and higher diversity were found in long-lived than in aged donors.

The table lists this clonotype with a few counts. Its antigen is unknown. The V call is TRBV29-1, the J call TRBJ2-2, with unresolved D. This receptor was obtained from a woman of 80 years or more in good health. Sequencing was done on a sample of blood. As DNA, the CDR3 is TGCAGCGTTGCTACCCCAGAGGCCTTGAGGGGGGAGCTGTTTTTT. It codes for CSVATPEALRGELFF.